Reported below is one T cell receptor beta chain. Its target is not known. Assay: immunoSEQ multiplex PCR; the TCRdb copy retains only in-frame clones and omits some. Here the sample spans tens of thousands of clones, approximately 89% being singletons. The sample belongs to a study of T cell responses to AZD1222 COVID-19 vaccine. Study findings and constraints: Dominant CD4 TCR responses targeted spike regions 160-218 and 743-854. Without day 14 samples, only post-peak T cell repertoires were studied.

This CDR3 contains 14 residues. Unmatched junction bases numbered 6, after V lost 6 bases and J lost 5 bases. Germline values: CDR1 SNHLY, CDR2 FYNNEI. The chain carries TRBV2 and TRBJ1-4; 7 nucleotides agree with TRBD1. The source of this sequence is an adult in good health. The sample in question was peripheral blood, obtained on day 0 of AZD1222 vaccination. The CDR3 sequence is CASSPRQGNEKLFF. The CDR3 DNA sequence: TGTGCCAGCAGCCCCCGACAGGGAAATGAAAAACTGTTTTTT.